A selection of T cell receptor beta chains follows, all from one sample in a study of shared clonotypes between healthy human individuals. Sequencing was performed with immunoSEQ multiplex PCR; in TCRdb, only in-frame clones are kept and a portion is missing. The sample has 2 million to 3 million clones, approximately 93% seen once. The sequenced sample was naive CD4+ T cells from PBMCs. The origin of the receptors is a man aged 18 to 35 in good health. Some clones in this sample may be carry-over from other donors' samples. CDR3s include the opening cysteine and the closing phenylalanine or tryptophan. The D gene is left open where the match is weak. Clone size is stated in some rows and not others, as once, few, many or a class when expanded.

DNA: TGTGCCATCAGCGGACAGACCAATTCACCCCTCCACTTT
CDR3: CAISGQTNSPLHF
V: TRBV10-3
size: .
J: TRBJ1-6
D: .
length: 13

DNA: TGTGCCAGCAGTTACCGGGGCGGGGACGAGCAGTACTTC
CDR3: CASSYRGGDEQYF
V: TRBV6-5
size: .
J: TRBJ2-7
D: .
length: 13

DNA: TGTGCCAGCAGTCATCTCCGAGAGGGCGGGGATACGCAGTATTTT
CDR3: CASSHLREGGDTQYF
V: TRBV6-6
size: .
J: TRBJ2-3
D: .
length: 15

DNA: TGTGCCAGCAGTTACATCGGGGATTCCGGACAGCCCCAGCATTTT
CDR3: CASSYIGDSGQPQHF
V: TRBV6-6
size: .
J: TRBJ1-5
D: .
length: 15

DNA: TGTGCCTGGAGCCACCAAGAGACCCAGTACTTC
CDR3: CAWSHQETQYF
V: TRBV30
size: .
J: TRBJ2-5
D: .
length: 11

DNA: TGTGCCAGCAGCTCCGGACAGGGCGGAACTAATGAAAAACTGTTTTTT
CDR3: CASSSGQGGTNEKLFF
V: TRBV5-4
size: .
J: TRBJ1-4
D: TRBD1
length: 16

DNA: TGCGCCAGCAGCCAAGAAGCACAGGTCGGAACGGGACTTTCACCCCTCCACTTT
CDR3: CASSQEAQVGTGLSPLHF
V: TRBV4-3
size: .
J: TRBJ1-6
D: .
length: 18

DNA: TGCGCCAGCAGCAGCCAGCCGGTGGGCACGGACACCGGGGAGCTGTTTTTT
CDR3: CASSSQPVGTDTGELFF
V: TRBV5-1
size: .
J: TRBJ2-2
D: .
length: 17

DNA: TGCGCCAGCAGCCAAGATCTCAGCTCCTACAATGAGCAGTTCTTC
CDR3: CASSQDLSSYNEQFF
V: TRBV4-3
size: .
J: TRBJ2-1
D: .
length: 15

DNA: TGTGCCTGGGGTTCGGGTTCCTCCTATAATTCACCCCTCCACTTT
CDR3: CAWGSGSSYNSPLHF
V: TRBV30
size: .
J: TRBJ1-6
D: .
length: 15

DNA: TGTGCCAGCAGTTTAAAGCGGGACGGCTACACCTTC
CDR3: CASSLKRDGYTF
V: TRBV28
size: .
J: TRBJ1-2
D: .
length: 12

DNA: TGTGCCAGCAGCCCCCGGCCTGGAGGGTCCGCGGGGGCCAACGTCCTGACTTTC
CDR3: CASSPRPGGSAGANVLTF
V: TRBV28
size: .
J: TRBJ2-6
D: .
length: 18

DNA: TGTGCCAGCAGTTTGGAGGGGGCGCGGAATTCACCCCTCCACTTT
CDR3: CASSLEGARNSPLHF
V: TRBV28
size: .
J: TRBJ1-6
D: TRBD1
length: 15

DNA: TGCAGCGTTGGCCGTGGTTTGGCAGGGGGTGGCTACACCTTC
CDR3: CSVGRGLAGGGYTF
V: TRBV29-1
size: .
J: TRBJ1-2
D: TRBD1
length: 14

DNA: TGTGCCAGCAGCTTGGGGACAGGGCCCTACGAGCAGTACTTC
CDR3: CASSLGTGPYEQYF
V: TRBV5-5
size: .
J: TRBJ2-7
D: TRBD1
length: 14

DNA: TGTGCCACCAGCAGAGCCCTCACTGAAGCTTTCTTT
CDR3: CATSRALTEAFF
V: TRBV15
size: .
J: TRBJ1-1
D: .
length: 12

DNA: TGTGCCAGCAGTACCCAGACAGGGGGCACCGGGGAGCTGTTTTTT
CDR3: CASSTQTGGTGELFF
V: TRBV6-1
size: .
J: TRBJ2-2
D: TRBD1
length: 15

DNA: TGTGCCAGCAGCCGGACAGACACAAACACCGGGGAGCTGTTTTTT
CDR3: CASSRTDTNTGELFF
V: TRBV4-2
size: .
J: TRBJ2-2
D: .
length: 15

DNA: TGTGCCAGCACCTTGATGAGAGGGGCTGGAAACACCATATATTTT
CDR3: CASTLMRGAGNTIYF
V: TRBV7-2
size: once
J: TRBJ1-3
D: .
length: 15

DNA: TGTGCCAGTAGTCTAGGGGGACACCTCACCGGGGAGCTGTTTTTT
CDR3: CASSLGGHLTGELFF
V: TRBV19
size: .
J: TRBJ2-2
D: .
length: 15